A single sample is the source of the 8 T cell receptor beta chains below, sequenced in a study of shared clonotypes between healthy human individuals. The table came from immunoSEQ multiplex PCR; TCRdb's copy has only in-frame clones and leaves some out. Here the sample spans hundreds of thousands of clones, around 78% being singletons. Material: memory CD4+ T cells sorted from blood. Subset specified: CD45RA-negative fraction. Receptors originate from a woman in her thirties in good health.

The chain couples TRBV10-1 to TRBJ2-3; D is possibly TRBD2 (6 bases). The germline V gene has CDR1 WNHNN and CDR2 SYGVQD (reference sequence). Trimming pared 0 bases from V and 4 bases from J, leaving 11 bases between. The CDR3 extends over 15 amino acids. CDR3 sequence: CASSESAGRADTQYF. CDR3 bases: TGCGCCAGCAGTGAGTCAGCGGGTCGGGCAGATACGCAGTATTTT.

The chain couples TRBV7-6 to TRBJ2-7; the match to TRBD2 covers 9 bases. CDR3 length: 15 residues. Germline V gene sequence: CDR1 SGHVS, CDR2 FNYEAQ. J gave up 4 bases and V 1 base, and 5 bases lay outside the gene matches. CDR3 sequence: CASSLGGRAWYEQYF. DNA for the CDR3: TGTGCCAGCAGCTTAGGCGGGAGGGCTTGGTACGAGCAGTACTTC.

This clone was counted a few times. The rearrangement links TRBV25-1 to TRBJ2-3; 13 nucleotides agree with TRBD2. This CDR3 has 16 amino acids. J gave up 4 bases and V 4 bases, and 5 bases lay outside the gene matches. Germline V gene data show CDR1 as MGHDK and CDR2 as SYGVNS. This chain's CDR3 is CASSAGLAGVSDTQYF. CDR3 sequence (DNA): TGTGCCAGCAGTGCTGGACTAGCGGGAGTCTCAGATACGCAGTATTTT.

The chain employs TRBV7-2 and TRBJ2-5; no clear D gene. The V gene lost 2 bases and the J gene lost 0 bases, with 7 bases spanning the gap. Germline V gene sequence: CDR1 SGHTA, CDR2 FQGNSA. This CDR3 has 14 amino acids. The CDR3 nucleotides are TGTGCCAGCAGCTTAAGAGCGTACCAAGAGACCCAGTACTTC. Encoded protein: CASSLRAYQETQYF.

The V and J genes are TRBV28 and TRBJ2-7; TRBD2 agrees at 14 bases. The germline CDR1 and CDR2 sequences are MDHEN and SYDVKM. After removal of 5 bases from V and 12 bases from J, the junction contained 12 bases not matched to a gene. The CDR3 loop spans 15 amino acids. CDR3 sequence (DNA): TGTGCCAGCAGTCCACTGGGGACTAGCGGGAGTGGCTTGTACTTC. It encodes CASSPLGTSGSGLYF.

This chain connects TRBV28 to TRBJ1-4; D ambiguous. Trimming shortened V by 5 bases and J by 2 bases, and 18 bases separated the two germline ends. This CDR3 contains 17 residues. Per the germline V gene, CDR1 is MDHEN and CDR2 is SYDVKM. Written as DNA, the CDR3 is TGTGCCAGCAGTACCCCGGGCCTCCTGGGGACTAATGAAAAACTGTTTTTT. It yields the protein CASSTPGLLGTNEKLFF.

This clone was observed a single time. This chain links TRBV5-1 with TRBJ2-5, with 15 bases matching TRBD2. Germline loops: CDR1 SGHRS, CDR2 YFSETQ. The length of the CDR3 is 15 residues. The V and J ends lost 4 bases and 4 bases, in that order; junction bases with no gene match: 2. The CDR3 protein is CASSLGLAGGETQYF. The CDR3 DNA sequence: TGCGCCAGCAGCCTGGGACTAGCGGGAGGAGAGACCCAGTACTTC.

In this sample, this clone turned up a few times. Possible read error: a much larger clone is one base away. This sample also contains other DNA sequences that code for the same CDR3. The chain carries TRBV5-1 and TRBJ2-1; D remains unclear. The CDR3 covers 15 residues. Germline CDR1 reads SGHRS; CDR2 reads YFSETQ. Trimming pared 0 bases from V and 0 bases from J, leaving 7 bases between. CDR3 DNA: TGCGCCAGCAGCTTGGACAGTACCTCCTACAATGAGCAGTTCTTC. It yields the protein CASSLDSTSYNEQFF.